This is a list of T cell receptor beta chains from one sample in a study of blood T cell repertoires in COVID-19. Generated by immunoSEQ multiplex PCR, the TCRdb table keeps only in-frame clones and is missing some. The sample holds 130,000 to 150,000 clones, around 81% seen once. Sequencing was done on a sample of peripheral blood. Every receptor here comes from a human donor with acute or convalescent COVID-19. The donor label of this sample is uncertain. Each CDR3 is given with its conserved first and last residue. A D gene is named only where the DNA matches it firmly. Clone size is stated in some rows and not others, as once, few, many or a class when expanded.

TRBV12-3/TRBV12-4	-	TRBJ1-2	-	CASSLGPGSGYTF	TGTGCCAGCAGTTTAGGCCCAGGCTCGGGCTACACCTTC
TRBV11-2	once	TRBJ1-1	TRBD1	CASSLDAGQGALNTEAFF	TGTGCCAGCAGCTTAGATGCGGGACAGGGCGCTTTGAACACTGAAGCTTTCTTT
TRBV6-6	-	TRBJ1-4	-	CASRFDSNNEKLFF	TGTGCCAGCAGATTCGACAGTAATAATGAAAAACTGTTTTTT
TRBV5-1	-	TRBJ2-1	-	CASEAGSSSYNEQFF	TGCGCCTCCGAGGCGGGGTCTAGCTCCTACAATGAGCAGTTCTTC
TRBV7-8	many	TRBJ1-2	-	CASSPGSSNYGYTF	TGTGCCAGCAGCCCCGGGAGTTCCAACTATGGCTACACCTTC
TRBV5-6	-	TRBJ1-5	TRBD1	CASSRQGVGNQPQHF	TGTGCCAGCAGCCGACAGGGGGTTGGCAATCAGCCCCAGCATTTT
TRBV2	-	TRBJ1-3	-	CASSDNPPVGNTIYF	TGTGCCAGCAGTGACAACCCCCCAGTGGGAAACACCATATATTTT
TRBV15	-	TRBJ2-3	TRBD1	CATSSGGQGTPDTQYF	TGTGCCACCAGCTCTGGGGGACAGGGGACCCCAGATACGCAGTATTTT
TRBV10-3	-	TRBJ1-1	TRBD1	CAIRGQVNTEAFF	TGTGCCATCAGGGGACAGGTCAACACTGAAGCTTTCTTT
TRBV18	-	TRBJ2-1	-	CASSPPSVDEQFF	TGTGCCAGCTCACCCCCTTCCGTAGATGAGCAGTTCTTC
TRBV6-5	-	TRBJ2-7	-	CASSYKVGRSSYEQYF	TGTGCCAGCAGTTACAAAGTGGGCAGAAGCTCCTACGAGCAGTACTTC
TRBV5-1	-	TRBJ2-3	TRBD2	CASTIAGGRDTQYF	TGCGCCAGCACCATAGCGGGGGGCAGAGATACGCAGTATTTT
TRBV3-1/TRBV3-2	once	TRBJ2-1	TRBD2	CASSQGLAGVGNEQFF	TGTGCCAGCAGCCAAGGGCTAGCGGGGGTTGGCAATGAGCAGTTCTTC
TRBV5-1	-	TRBJ1-3	-	CASAPGGSNTIYF	TGCGCCAGCGCCCCCGGGGGGAGTAACACCATATATTTT
TRBV28	-	TRBJ2-1	-	CASSLADYEQFF	TGTGCCAGCAGTTTAGCAGATTATGAGCAGTTCTTC
TRBV7-9	-	TRBJ1-2	TRBD1	CASSRQGDYTF	TGTGCCAGCAGCCGACAGGGGGACTACACCTTC
TRBV5-5	-	TRBJ1-1	TRBD1	CASSYTGGTEAFF	TGTGCCAGCAGCTACACAGGGGGCACTGAAGCTTTCTTT
TRBV6-5	-	TRBJ1-1	-	CASSYSGSGAFF	TGTGCCAGCAGTTACTCGGGTTCGGGGGCTTTCTTT
TRBV30	-	TRBJ2-1	TRBD2	CAYTGGSYNEQFF	TGTGCCTACACGGGGGGCTCCTACAATGAGCAGTTCTTC
TRBV5-1	-	TRBJ2-1	TRBD2	CASSLERGKGGEQFF	TGCGCCAGCAGCTTGGAGCGGGGAAAGGGTGGTGAGCAGTTCTTC
TRBV4-1	-	TRBJ2-1	-	CASSQESFSVYNEQFF	TGCGCCAGCAGCCAAGAAAGCTTTTCGGTCTACAATGAGCAGTTCTTC
TRBV28	-	TRBJ1-5	TRBD1	CASSSVDRVNQPQHF	TGTGCCAGCAGTTCCGTGGACAGGGTGAATCAGCCCCAGCATTTT
TRBV11-3	once	TRBJ1-6	-	CASSRTVNSPLHF	TGTGCCAGCAGCCGGACAGTTAATTCACCCCTCCACTTT
TRBV5-1	-	TRBJ1-6	-	CASSLEGANSPLHF	TGCGCCAGCAGCTTGGAAGGGGCCAATTCACCCCTCCACTTT
TRBV6-5	-	TRBJ2-3	-	CASSLWTATDTQYF	TGTGCCAGCAGTCTTTGGACAGCCACAGATACGCAGTATTTT
TRBV24-1	-	TRBJ1-1	-	CATSDLIGGEAFF	TGTGCCACCAGTGATTTGATAGGAGGGGAAGCTTTCTTT
TRBV7-6	once	TRBJ1-2	TRBD1	CASSPGVGQDGYTF	TGTGCCAGCAGCCCTGGGGTCGGACAGGATGGCTACACCTTC
TRBV3-1/TRBV3-2	-	TRBJ1-4	TRBD1	CASSPEVQGEKLFF	TGTGCCAGCAGCCCCGAGGTACAGGGGGAAAAACTGTTTTTT
TRBV11-2	-	TRBJ1-5	-	CASSLNSYNQPQHF	TGTGCCAGCAGCTTAAACAGTTACAATCAGCCCCAGCATTTT
TRBV7-3	-	TRBJ2-5	TRBD2	CASSHSSGGVIETQYF	TGTGCCAGCAGCCATTCTAGCGGGGGGGTCATAGAGACCCAGTACTTC
TRBV6-6	-	TRBJ1-3	TRBD1	CASSYGQGGNTIYF	TGTGCCAGCAGTTACGGACAGGGAGGAAACACCATATATTTT
TRBV4-2	-	TRBJ2-5	TRBD2	CASSSRLAGFQETQYF	TGTGCCAGCAGCTCCAGACTAGCGGGTTTCCAAGAGACCCAGTACTTC
TRBV27	-	TRBJ1-1	TRBD1	CASSLDRGGTEAFF	TGTGCCAGCAGTTTGGACAGGGGAGGAACTGAAGCTTTCTTT
TRBV10-2	-	TRBJ1-1	-	CASSEGHPTEAFF	TGCGCCAGCAGTGAAGGACACCCCACTGAAGCTTTCTTT
TRBV9	-	TRBJ1-1	-	CASSVALGGENTEAFF	TGTGCCAGCAGCGTAGCGCTCGGAGGGGAGAACACTGAAGCTTTCTTT